The T cell receptor beta chain under discussion was sequenced for a study of OX40 agonist ivuxolimab in advanced cancers. The data were produced by immunoSEQ multiplex PCR, yet TCRdb's version contains in-frame clones alone and is incomplete. The sample includes tens of thousands of clones, about 88% of them seen just once. This clone has just a few counts. At baseline, cycle 4 day 1, and cycle 7 day 1, blood was sampled. Germline V gene lookup returns CDR1 MNHEY and CDR2 SMNVEV (reference sequence). The CDR3 covers 15 residues. V lost 6 bases, J lost 8 bases, and 13 bases stayed unmatched. This chain links TRBV27 with TRBJ1-2, with 9 bases matching TRBD1. The receptor was isolated from an adult with an advanced solid tumor such as melanoma, head and neck, liver or kidney cancer. The sample here was CD4+ or CD8+ T cells sorted from blood, taken in a trial of the OX40 agonist ivuxolimab. The CDR3 DNA reads as TGTGCCAGCAGACCGGTCGGACAGGGGCGGGAAGGCTACACCTTC. Its protein is CASRPVGQGREGYTF.